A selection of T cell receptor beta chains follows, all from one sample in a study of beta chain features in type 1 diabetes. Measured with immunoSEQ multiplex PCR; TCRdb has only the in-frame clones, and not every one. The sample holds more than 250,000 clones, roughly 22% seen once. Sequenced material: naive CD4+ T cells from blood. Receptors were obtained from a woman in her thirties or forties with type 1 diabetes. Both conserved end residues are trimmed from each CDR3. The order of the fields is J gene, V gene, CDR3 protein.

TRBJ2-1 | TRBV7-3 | ASSSLRTSGIPSEQF
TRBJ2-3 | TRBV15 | ATSREGQGTDTQY
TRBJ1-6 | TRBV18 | ASSSASSGDSPLH
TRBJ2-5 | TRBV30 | AWSIGQGVVETQY
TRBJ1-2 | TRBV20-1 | SARGAQGYT
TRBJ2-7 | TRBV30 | AWRSITYSYEQY
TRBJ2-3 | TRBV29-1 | SGAEDGNTDTQY
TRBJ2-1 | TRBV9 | ASSVGAAQGQF
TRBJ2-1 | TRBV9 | ASSGQPGNYNEQF
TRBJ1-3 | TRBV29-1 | SVPQGGTGGRNTIY
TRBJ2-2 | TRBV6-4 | ASRPGTSGNTGELF
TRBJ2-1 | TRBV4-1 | ASSHPRQGLANEQF
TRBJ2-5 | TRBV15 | ATSRGTLGLAGTQETQY
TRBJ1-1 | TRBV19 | ASSTRDRTRMAF
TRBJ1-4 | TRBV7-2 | ASRLFPGQSNEKLF
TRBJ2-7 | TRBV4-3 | ASSSGTDYEQY
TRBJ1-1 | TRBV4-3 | ASRLTGDTEAF
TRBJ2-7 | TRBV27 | ASRADSVYEQY
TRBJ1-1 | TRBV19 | ASSRTSQGATEAF
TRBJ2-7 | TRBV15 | ATSGTKGQALYEQY
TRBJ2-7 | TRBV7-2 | ASSYPSPGTGALNYEQY
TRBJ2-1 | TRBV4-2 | ASNFDRGNEQF
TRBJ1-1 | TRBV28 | ASSSRDRSF
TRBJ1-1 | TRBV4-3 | ASSLRRTAYEAF
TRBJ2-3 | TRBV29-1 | SVERQGKDTQY
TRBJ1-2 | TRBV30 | AWSQTGVGYT
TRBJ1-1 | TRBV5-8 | ASSSYRVPNTEAF
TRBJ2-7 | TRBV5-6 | ASSLRGTLRHEQY
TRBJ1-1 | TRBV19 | ASRERGLSEAF
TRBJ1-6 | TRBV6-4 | ASSDLRSWGRTDSPLH
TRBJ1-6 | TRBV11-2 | ASSLEQSSPLH
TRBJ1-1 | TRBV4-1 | ASSPGPGDTEAF
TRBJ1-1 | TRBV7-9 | ASSLDRGYTEAF
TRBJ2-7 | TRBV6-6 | ASSYFEVYEQY
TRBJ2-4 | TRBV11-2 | ASSLGGGENIQY
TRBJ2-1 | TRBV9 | ASSVEIAINEQF
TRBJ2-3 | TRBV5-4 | ASSNRGPTDTQY
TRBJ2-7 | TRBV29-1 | SVAADGASYEQY
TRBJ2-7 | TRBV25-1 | ASPPWAIYEQY
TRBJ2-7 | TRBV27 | ASGAASLIEQY
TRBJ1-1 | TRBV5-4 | ASSRYLDRGNTEAF
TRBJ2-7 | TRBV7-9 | ASSFTQGDEQY
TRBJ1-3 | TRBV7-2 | ASSLGVSGNTIY
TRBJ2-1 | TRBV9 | ASSPRLASYNEQF
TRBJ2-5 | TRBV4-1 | ASSHPGQGETQY
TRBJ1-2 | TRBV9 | ASSAGDFYGYT
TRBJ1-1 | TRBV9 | ASSVDLGMNTEAF
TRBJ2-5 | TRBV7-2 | ASSLFPVQETQY
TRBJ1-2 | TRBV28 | ASSPFYGYT
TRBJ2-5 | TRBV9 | ASSTPGTSRRETQY
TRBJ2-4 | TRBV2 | ASTLESGGDIQY
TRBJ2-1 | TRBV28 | ASSLEWGGLYNEQF
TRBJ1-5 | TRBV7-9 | ASSLAGGDQPQH
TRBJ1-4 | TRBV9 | ASSVEGTATNEKLF
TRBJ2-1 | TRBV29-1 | SVKRGYNEQF
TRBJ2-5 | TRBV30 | AWSTGGQETQY
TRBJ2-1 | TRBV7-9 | ASSSLAGAHNEQF